This T cell receptor (beta chain) stems from a study of blood T cell repertoires in COVID-19. Recruits, aged about 18 to 95 years, lived in 25 or so US areas. Recovered status applied to Cohort 3 donors who had two consecutive negative PCRs. It also applied to those with clearance or with symptom resolution. This clone was observed once. The protocol was immunoSEQ multiplex PCR, while the TCRdb copy is restricted to in-frame clones and leaves out a portion. The sample holds approximately 150,000 clones, around 84% seen once. This TCR came from a woman aged 45-59 years who had recovered from COVID-19. Sample: PBMCs or T cells enriched from blood (not recorded which).

CDR3 nucleotides: TGTGCCAGCAGCTCAGGGGAAAGGACCCAGTACTTC. Amino acids: CASSSGERTQYF. The chain joins TRBV7-9 to TRBJ2-5; D may be TRBD1 (6 bases). This CDR3 contains 12 residues. V lost 4 bases and J lost 7, with 10 bases in between. CDR1 and CDR2 from the germline V gene are SEHNR and FQNEAQ (reference sequence).